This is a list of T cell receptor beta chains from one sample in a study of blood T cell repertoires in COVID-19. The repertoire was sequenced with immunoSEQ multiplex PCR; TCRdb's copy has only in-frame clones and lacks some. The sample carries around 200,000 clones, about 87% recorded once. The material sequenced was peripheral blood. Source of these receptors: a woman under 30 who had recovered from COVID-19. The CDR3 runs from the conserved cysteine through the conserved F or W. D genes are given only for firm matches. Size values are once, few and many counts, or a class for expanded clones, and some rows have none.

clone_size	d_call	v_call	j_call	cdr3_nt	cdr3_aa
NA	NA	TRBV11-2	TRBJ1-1	TGTGCCAGCAGCCACTCGGCGAGGAGGGGCACTGAAGCTTTCTTT	CASSHSARRGTEAFF
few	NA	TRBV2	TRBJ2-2	TGTGCCAGCGCGGATCAGGACAGAAACACCGGGGAGCTGTTTTTT	CASADQDRNTGELFF
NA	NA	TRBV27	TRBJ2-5	TGTGCCAGCAGCCTCTACCCGGCAGGTTTTAGGGAGACCCAGTACTTC	CASSLYPAGFRETQYF
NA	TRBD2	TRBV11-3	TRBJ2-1	TGTGCCAGCAGCTCGAAAGCAGGACTAGGGAATGAGCAGTTCTTC	CASSSKAGLGNEQFF
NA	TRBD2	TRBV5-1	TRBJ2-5	TGCGCCAGCAGCCCGCGGGGGGGCGATGAGACCCAGTACTTC	CASSPRGGDETQYF
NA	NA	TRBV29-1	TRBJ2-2	TGCAGCGTTAGACAGTTCGCGAACACCGGGGAGCTGTTTTTT	CSVRQFANTGELFF
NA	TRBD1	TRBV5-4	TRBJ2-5	TGTGCCAGCAGCAACGGACAGGGCGCATCTGGGGAGACCCAGTACTTC	CASSNGQGASGETQYF
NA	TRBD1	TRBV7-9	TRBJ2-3	TGTGCCAGCAGCTTAGGGCTGGACAGGGAAACGCAGTATTTT	CASSLGLDRETQYF
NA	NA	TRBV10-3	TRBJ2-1	TGTGCCATCAGCACAGGGCCGTCGGTTGAGCAGTTCTTC	CAISTGPSVEQFF
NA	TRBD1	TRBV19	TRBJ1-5	TGTGCCAGTAGTGATAGACAGGGGGTTTGGGTTTTTGATCAGCCCCAGCATTTT	CASSDRQGVWVFDQPQHF
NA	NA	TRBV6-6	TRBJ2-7	TGTGCCAGCAGTTACGGCTCCGAGCAGTACTTC	CASSYGSEQYF
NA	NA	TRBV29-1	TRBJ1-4	TGCAGCGTTGAAGGGACAGCCATTAATGAAAAACTGTTTTTT	CSVEGTAINEKLFF
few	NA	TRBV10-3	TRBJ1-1	TGTGCCACCTCGGTGTCTGACACTGAAGCTTTCTTT	CATSVSDTEAFF
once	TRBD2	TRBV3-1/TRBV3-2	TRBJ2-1	TGTGCCAGCAGCCAAGAAGAGTTAACGGGGGGCAATGAGCAGTTCTTC	CASSQEELTGGNEQFF
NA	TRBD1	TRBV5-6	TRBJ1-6	TGTGCCAGCAGCGGGGGACAGCACCTCCACTTT	CASSGGQHLHF
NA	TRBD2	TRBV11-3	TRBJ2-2	TGTGCCAGCAGCTCTCCGGGACTAGCTCCCGGGGAGCTGTTTTTT	CASSSPGLAPGELFF
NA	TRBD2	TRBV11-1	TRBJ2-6	TGTGCCAGCAGCCCGGGACTAGCTGTGGGGGCCAACGTCCTGACTTTC	CASSPGLAVGANVLTF
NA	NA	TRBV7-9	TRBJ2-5	TGTGCCAGCAGCTTCTCCGGGAACCAAGAGACCCAGTACTTC	CASSFSGNQETQYF
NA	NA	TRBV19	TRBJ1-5	TGTGCCAGTAGTACCGGACAGAGGGAACAGCCCCAGCATTTT	CASSTGQREQPQHF
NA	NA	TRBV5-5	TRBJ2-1	TGTGCCAGCAGCCCACCGGGGGTAGACAATGAGCAGTTCTTC	CASSPPGVDNEQFF
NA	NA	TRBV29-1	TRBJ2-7	TGCAGCGTGGAGGAGGGAAGCTCCTACGAGCAGTACTTC	CSVEEGSSYEQYF
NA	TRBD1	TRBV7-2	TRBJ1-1	TGTGCCAGCAGCTGGGACAGGACGGCCCAAGCTTTCTTT	CASSWDRTAQAFF
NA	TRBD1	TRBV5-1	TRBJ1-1	TGCGCCAGCAGTCCTTTCGACAGGGGGATTAGCGCTGAAGCTTTCTTT	CASSPFDRGISAEAFF
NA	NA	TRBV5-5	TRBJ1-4	TGTGCCAGCAGCGCCAGGATGGGGAGGGATAATGAAAAACTGTTTTTT	CASSARMGRDNEKLFF
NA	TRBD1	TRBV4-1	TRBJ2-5	TGCGCCAGCAGCCTCCGGGACAGGGCCTCAGAGACCCAGTACTTC	CASSLRDRASETQYF
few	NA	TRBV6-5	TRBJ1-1	TGTGCCAGCAGCAAGGTAGCGTACACTGAAGCTTTCTTT	CASSKVAYTEAFF
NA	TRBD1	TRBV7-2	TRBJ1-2	TGTGCCAGCAGCCCTGGACAGGCGCCCTATGGCTACACCTTC	CASSPGQAPYGYTF
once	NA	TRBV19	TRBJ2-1	TGTGCCAGTAGTATAGACAATTCCTACAATGAGCAGTTCTTC	CASSIDNSYNEQFF
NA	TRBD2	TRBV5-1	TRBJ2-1	TGCGCCAGCAGCTTGAGGGGGACTAGCGGGACAAGCTCCTACAATGAGCAGTTCTTC	CASSLRGTSGTSSYNEQFF
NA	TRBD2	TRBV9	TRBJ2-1	TGTGCCAGCAGCGTAGCAGATAGCGGGGGGCCTTACAATGAGCAGTTCTTC	CASSVADSGGPYNEQFF
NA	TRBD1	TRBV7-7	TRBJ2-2	TGTGCTAGCAGCTTTAAGACAGGGCAGGACGGGGAGCTGTTTTTT	CASSFKTGQDGELFF
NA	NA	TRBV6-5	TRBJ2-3	TGTGCCAGCCGCTTATTGCGGCACACAGATACGCAGTATTTT	CASRLLRHTDTQYF
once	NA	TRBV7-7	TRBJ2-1	TGTGCTAGCAGCCAAGGGGCGCCACAGTACGGGAATGAGCAGTTCTTC	CASSQGAPQYGNEQFF
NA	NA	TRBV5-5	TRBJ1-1	TGTGCCAGCAAGACGACAGGAAACACTGAAGCTTTCTTT	CASKTTGNTEAFF
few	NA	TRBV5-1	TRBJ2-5	TGCGCCAGCAGCTTGGCTGCGGGTCCGTGGGAGACCCAGTACTTC	CASSLAAGPWETQYF
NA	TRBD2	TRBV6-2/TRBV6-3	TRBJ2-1	TGTGCCAGCAGTTATGGACTAGCGGGAAATGAGCAGTTCTTC	CASSYGLAGNEQFF
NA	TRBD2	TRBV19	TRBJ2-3	TGTGCCAGTAGTAGTCGGGGGGGCCGCGCGGGAGATACGCAGTATTTT	CASSSRGGRAGDTQYF
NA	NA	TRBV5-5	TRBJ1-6	TGTGCCAGCAGCTCATGGATGGGGGCGAGCTCCTATAATTCACCCCTCCACTTT	CASSSWMGASSYNSPLHF
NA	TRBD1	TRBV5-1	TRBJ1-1	TGCGCCAGCAGCCCCACCCCGGGACAGGGGAACACTGAAGCTTTCTTT	CASSPTPGQGNTEAFF
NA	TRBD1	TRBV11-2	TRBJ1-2	TGTGCCAGCAGCTCGACAGGGGGCGGGAACTATGGCTACACCTTC	CASSSTGGGNYGYTF
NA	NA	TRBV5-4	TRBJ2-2	TGTGCCAGCAGCTTGGGGCCAGGGCCCGTCCCCGGGGAGCTGTTTTTT	CASSLGPGPVPGELFF
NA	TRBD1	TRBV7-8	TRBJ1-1	TGTGCCAGCAGCTCGTACAGGGGGCGTCGGACTGAAGCTTTCTTT	CASSSYRGRRTEAFF
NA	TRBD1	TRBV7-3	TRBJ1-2	TGTGCCAGCAGCCCAACAGGGGGCTATGGCTACACCTTC	CASSPTGGYGYTF
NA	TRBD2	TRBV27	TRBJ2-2	TGTGCCAGCAGTGGGCTAGCGGGAGGGACCGGGGAGCTGTTTTTT	CASSGLAGGTGELFF
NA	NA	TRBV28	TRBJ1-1	TGTGCCAGCAGTTTTTCTCAGATAGCGCCCTTGAACACTGAAGCTTTCTTT	CASSFSQIAPLNTEAFF
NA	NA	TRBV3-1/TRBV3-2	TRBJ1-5	TGTGCCAGCAGCTGGACAGTCAATCAGCCCCAGCATTTT	CASSWTVNQPQHF
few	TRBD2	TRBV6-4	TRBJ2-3	TGTGCCAGCAGTGCTAGCGGGGGGGCCACAGATACGCAGTATTTT	CASSASGGATDTQYF
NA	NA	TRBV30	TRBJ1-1	TGTGCCTGGAGTCAGGGCTTTAACACTGAAGCTTTCTTT	CAWSQGFNTEAFF
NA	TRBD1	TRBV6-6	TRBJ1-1	TGTGCCAGCAGTTACCGCATGGACAGGGCCACTGAAGCTTTCTTT	CASSYRMDRATEAFF
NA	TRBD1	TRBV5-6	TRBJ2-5	TGTGCCAGCAGCCCGGACAGGATAAACCAAGAGACCCAGTACTTC	CASSPDRINQETQYF